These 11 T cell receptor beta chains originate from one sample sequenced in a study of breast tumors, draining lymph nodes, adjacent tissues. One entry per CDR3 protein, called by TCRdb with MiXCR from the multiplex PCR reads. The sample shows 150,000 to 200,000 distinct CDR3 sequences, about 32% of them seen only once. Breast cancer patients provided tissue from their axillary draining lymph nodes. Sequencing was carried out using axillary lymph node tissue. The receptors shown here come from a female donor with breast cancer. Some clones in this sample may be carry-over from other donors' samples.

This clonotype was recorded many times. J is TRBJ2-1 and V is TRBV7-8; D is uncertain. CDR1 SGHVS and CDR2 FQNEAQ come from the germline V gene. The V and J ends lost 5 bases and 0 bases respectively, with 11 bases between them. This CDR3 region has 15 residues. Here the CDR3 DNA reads TGTGCCAGCAGCGGCGAGTTTAGCTCCTACAATGAGCAGTTCTTC. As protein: CASSGEFSSYNEQFF.

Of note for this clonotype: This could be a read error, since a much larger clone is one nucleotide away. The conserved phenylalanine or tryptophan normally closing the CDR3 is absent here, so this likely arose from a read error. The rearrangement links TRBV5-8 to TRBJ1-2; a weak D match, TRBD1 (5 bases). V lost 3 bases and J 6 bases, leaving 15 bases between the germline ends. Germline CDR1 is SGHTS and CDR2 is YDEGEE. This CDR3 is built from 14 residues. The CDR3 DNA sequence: TGTGCCAGCAGCTCTGGACCGCTGGGGGATGGCTACACCTAC. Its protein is CASSSGPLGDGYTY.

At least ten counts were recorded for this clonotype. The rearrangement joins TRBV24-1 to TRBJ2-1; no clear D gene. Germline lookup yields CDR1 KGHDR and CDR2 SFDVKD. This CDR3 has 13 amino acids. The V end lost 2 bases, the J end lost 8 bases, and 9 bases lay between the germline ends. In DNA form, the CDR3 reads TGTGCCACCAGTGATTGGAGTACGTATGAGCAGTTCTTC. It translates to CATSDWSTYEQFF.

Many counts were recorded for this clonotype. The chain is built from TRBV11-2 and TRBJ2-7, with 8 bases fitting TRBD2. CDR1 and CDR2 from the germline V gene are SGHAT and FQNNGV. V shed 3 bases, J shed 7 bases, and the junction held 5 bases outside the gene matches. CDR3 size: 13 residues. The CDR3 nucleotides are TGTGCCAGCAGCTTCTATCGGGGGGGGGAGCAGTACTTC. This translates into CASSFYRGGEQYF. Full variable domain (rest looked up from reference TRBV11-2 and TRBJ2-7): EAGVAQSPRYKIIEKRQSVAFWCNPISGHATLYWYQQILGQGPKLLIQFQNNGVVDDSQLPKDRFSAERLKGVDSTLKIQPAKLEDSAVYLCASSFYRGGEQYFGPGTRLTVT.

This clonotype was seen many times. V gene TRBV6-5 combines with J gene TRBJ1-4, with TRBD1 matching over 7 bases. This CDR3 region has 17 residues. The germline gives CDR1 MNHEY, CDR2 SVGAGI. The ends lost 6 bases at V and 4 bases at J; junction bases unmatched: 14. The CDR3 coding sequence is TGTGCCAGCAGGCCCCGGGACAGCGAAGTCTTTAATGAAAAACTGTTTTTT. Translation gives CASRPRDSEVFNEKLFF.

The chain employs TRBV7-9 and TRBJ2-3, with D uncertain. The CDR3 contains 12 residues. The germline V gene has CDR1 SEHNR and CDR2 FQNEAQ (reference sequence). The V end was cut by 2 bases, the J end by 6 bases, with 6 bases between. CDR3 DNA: TGTGCCAGCAGCTTACAAGGGGATACGCAGTATTTT. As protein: CASSLQGDTQYF.

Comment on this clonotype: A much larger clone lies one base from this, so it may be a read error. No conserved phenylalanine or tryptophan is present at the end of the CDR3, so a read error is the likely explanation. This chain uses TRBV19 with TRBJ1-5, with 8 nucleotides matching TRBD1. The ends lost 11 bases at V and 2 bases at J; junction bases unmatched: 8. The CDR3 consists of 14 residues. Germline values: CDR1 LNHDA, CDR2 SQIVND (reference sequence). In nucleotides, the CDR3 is TGTGCCCACCCAGGGGGCCGGGGCAATCAGCCCCAGCATCTT. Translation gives CAHPGGRGNQPQHL.

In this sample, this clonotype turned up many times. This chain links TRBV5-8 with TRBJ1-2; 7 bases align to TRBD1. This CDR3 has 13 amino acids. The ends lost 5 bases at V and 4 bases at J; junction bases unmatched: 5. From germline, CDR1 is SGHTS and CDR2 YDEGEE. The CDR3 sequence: CASSSGTVYGYTF. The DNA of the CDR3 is TGTGCCAGCAGTTCCGGGACAGTCTATGGCTACACCTTC.

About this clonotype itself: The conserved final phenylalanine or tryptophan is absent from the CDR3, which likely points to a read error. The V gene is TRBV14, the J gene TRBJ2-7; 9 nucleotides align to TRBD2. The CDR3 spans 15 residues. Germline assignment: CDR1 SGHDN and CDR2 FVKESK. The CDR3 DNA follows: TGTGACAGCAAACCAAGAAATAGCGGGGGATACGAGCAGTACCTC. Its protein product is CDSKPRNSGGYEQYL.

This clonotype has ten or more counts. CDR3 region: CASSVDSREETQYF. CDR3 DNA sequence: TGTGCCAGCAGCGTAGATAGCAGGGAAGAGACCCAGTACTTC. J is TRBJ2-5 and V is TRBV9; D perhaps matches TRBD1 (5 bases). Germline-derived CDR1 and CDR2 are SGDLS and YYNGEE. The CDR3 is 14 amino acids. The V end lost 0 bases, the J end lost 3 bases, and 9 bases lay between the germline ends.

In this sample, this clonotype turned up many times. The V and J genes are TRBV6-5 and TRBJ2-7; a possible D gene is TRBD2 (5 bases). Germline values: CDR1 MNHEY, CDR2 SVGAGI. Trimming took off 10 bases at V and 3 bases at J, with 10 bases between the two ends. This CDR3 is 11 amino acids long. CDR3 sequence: CATTEGYEQYF. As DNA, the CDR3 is TGTGCCACCACCGAGGGCTACGAGCAGTACTTC.